Reported below is one TCR beta chain. The antigen remains undetermined. The Oncomine TCR Beta short-read assay was applied to DNA of cultured CD4+ T cells. From the PCR reads, TCRdb called clonotypes with MiXCR, one entry per CDR3 protein. The top ten clones hold roughly 11% of a sample with 22,000 or so distinct CDR3 sequences, over 25% of them seen once. This sample was taken from a study of vaccination and CD4 T cells after COVID-19. On the study more broadly: Cultures acting as controls obtained a CEFX pool, an HIV-1 Nef pool, or no peptide.

The time point denotes: late sampling 161 to 241 days after vaccination in three convalescent patients. Sample treatment: roughly 11-day PBMC culture with coronavirus spike peptide pools or control peptides (ViraFEST assay). The sample consisted of CD4+ T cells from blood, cultured in vitro, taken about 7 months after SARS-CoV-2 vaccination. The origin of this receptor is a human donor who had recovered from COVID-19.

The CDR3 is CSARVTGLPYEQYF. In DNA form, the CDR3 reads TGCAGTGCTAGGGTTACGGGACTACCTTACGAGCAGTACTTC. The V call is TRBV20-1, the J call TRBJ2-7, with 7 bases lining up with TRBD2. CDR1 is DFQATT, CDR2 SNEGSKA, per germline (reference sequence). The CDR3 consists of 14 residues. The V segment lost 3 bases and the J segment 4 bases; nucleotides outside the gene matches: 9.